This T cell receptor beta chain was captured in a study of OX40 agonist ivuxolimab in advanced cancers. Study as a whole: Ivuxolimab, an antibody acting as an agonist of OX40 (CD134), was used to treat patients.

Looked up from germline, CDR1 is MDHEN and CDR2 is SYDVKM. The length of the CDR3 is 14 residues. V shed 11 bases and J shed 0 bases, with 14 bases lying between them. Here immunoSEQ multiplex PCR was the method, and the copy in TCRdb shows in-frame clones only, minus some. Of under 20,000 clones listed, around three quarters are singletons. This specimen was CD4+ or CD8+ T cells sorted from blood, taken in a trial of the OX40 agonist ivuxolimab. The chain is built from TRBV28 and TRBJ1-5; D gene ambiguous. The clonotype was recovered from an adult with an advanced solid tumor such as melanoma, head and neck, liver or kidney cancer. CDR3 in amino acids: CAAAADYSNQPQHF. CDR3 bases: TGTGCCGCCGCGGCAGATTATAGCAATCAGCCCCAGCATTTT.